This T cell receptor beta chain came from a study of CD8 T cells in Susac syndrome. Broader study findings: The study conceded that its TCR sequencing and HLA analysis involved relatively few individuals.

With respect to this clonotype: Antigen unknown.

Per germline, CDR1 DFQATT and CDR2 SNEGSKA (reference sequence). The CDR3 has 13 residues. Trimming left V 3 bases short and J 8 bases short, with 16 bases between. Reverse transcription of 0.5 to 1 ug RNA was carried out with random hexamers. TCRdb recomputed calls from the immunoSEQ multiplex PCR reads with MiXCR, one row per CDR3 protein. In the table there are 200,000 to 300,000 distinct CDR3 sequences, 93% of which are singletons. This sequence joins TRBV20-1 and TRBJ1-2, with D possibly being TRBD1 (6 bases). This clonotype was obtained from a human donor with multiple sclerosis. Sequencing was performed on CD4+ T cells from PBMCs. The CDR3 spells CSASQARGGGYTF. DNA of the CDR3: TGCAGTGCTAGTCAGGCCAGGGGAGGCGGCTACACCTTC.